The entry below describes one T cell receptor beta chain. The antigen remains unidentified. It may be a read error: a sequence one base away is much more abundant. The CDR3 contains 14 residues. Germline V lookup: CDR1 LGHDT, CDR2 YNNKEL (reference sequence). The germline V and J ends were trimmed by 4 bases and 4 bases, with 13 bases remaining between them. These data originate in a study of T cells in Graves' hyperthyroidism and ophthalmopathy. Study observations and caveats: Ophthalmopathy was identified by the model a median around 6.3 months ahead of onset. Most clonotypes expanded in the thyroid (above 0.001) were also present in blood.

Amplification of TCR beta CDR3 regions used RNA as the template. HTBI primers were used for first-round RT-PCR of the TCR CDR3. TCRdb re-called the multiplex PCR reads with MiXCR, one entry per CDR3 protein. The repertoire has under 250,000 distinct CDR3 sequences, about 24% of them found once; the top ten carry roughly a third. V usage is TRBV3-1 and J usage is TRBJ1-1; no clear D. This clonotype originated in a woman between 35 and 50 years old with Graves' ophthalmopathy. Sequenced sample: blood. The CDR3 coding sequence is TGTGCCAGCAGCCGGGTCAGCCAGAGCACTGAAGCTTTCTTT. Protein product: CASSRVSQSTEAFF.